The rows below give T cell receptor beta chains drawn from one sample of a study of cytomegalovirus exposure and HLA in healthy donors. TCRdb's table, derived via immunoSEQ multiplex PCR, lists solely in-frame clones and lacks some. Counted here are 90,000 to 120,000 clones, 60% to 80% occurring once; the ten biggest clones make up approximately 2.4%. The sample consisted of PBMCs. Source of these receptors: a man aged 18 to 29 in good health and CMV-seronegative. CDR3s include the opening cysteine and the closing phenylalanine or tryptophan. Each record gives: D gene, J gene, V gene, clone size, CDR3 DNA, CDR3 protein. A D gene is named only where the DNA matches it firmly. Clone size, where shown, is once, few, many, or a class for clones that have expanded.

TRBD1	TRBJ2-6	TRBV25-1	once	TGTGCCAGCATCGGGACAGGTCGAAGCTCTGGGGCCAACGTCCTGACTTTC	CASIGTGRSSGANVLTF
NA	TRBJ2-7	TRBV9	NA	TGTGCCAGCAGCGTAGGGAGTATCGGCGAGCAGTACTTC	CASSVGSIGEQYF
TRBD2	TRBJ2-3	TRBV7-7	NA	TGTGCTAGCAGCCCGGGACTAGCGGTCACAGATACGCAGTATTTT	CASSPGLAVTDTQYF
NA	TRBJ2-7	TRBV9	NA	TGTGCCAGCAGCGGCGGGACAGCCTACGAGCAGTACTTC	CASSGGTAYEQYF
TRBD1	TRBJ1-2	TRBV6-6	NA	TGTGCCAGTGCCGGGACAGGGATGGTCTCCTATGGCTACACCTTC	CASAGTGMVSYGYTF
NA	TRBJ1-4	TRBV7-9	few	TGTGCCAGCAGCCAGGGCTCAGCAGGCGAAAAACTGTTTTTT	CASSQGSAGEKLFF
NA	TRBJ1-1	TRBV7-2	NA	TGTGCCAGCAGCTTAAGGGGAACGAACACTGAAGCTTTCTTT	CASSLRGTNTEAFF
NA	TRBJ1-2	TRBV5-4	NA	TGTGCCAGCAGCTTCGTGGGAGGGATGGGCAGCTATGGCTACACCTTC	CASSFVGGMGSYGYTF
TRBD1	TRBJ2-5	TRBV7-9	NA	TGTTCCAGCAGCTTCTCGGGGACAGGGTTCGAGACCCAGTACTTC	CSSSFSGTGFETQYF
TRBD1	TRBJ2-6	TRBV7-3	few	TGTGCCAGCAGCTCATGGACAGGACTCTCTGGGGCCAACGTCCTGACTTTC	CASSSWTGLSGANVLTF
NA	TRBJ1-2	TRBV9	NA	TGTGCCAGCAGCGTCGCGGGGAGCTGGGGCGGCTATGGCTACACCTTC	CASSVAGSWGGYGYTF
NA	TRBJ2-6	TRBV5-6	NA	TGTGCCAGCAGCAAAACGGGGACTGGGGCCAACGTCCTGACTTTC	CASSKTGTGANVLTF
NA	TRBJ1-2	TRBV6-5	NA	TGTGCCAGCTCTTCTACCGGGTCCCACTATGGCTACACCTTC	CASSSTGSHYGYTF
NA	TRBJ1-1	TRBV11-2	NA	TGTGCCAGCAGCCTCTCGGGGAACACTGAAGCTTTCTTT	CASSLSGNTEAFF
NA	TRBJ2-7	TRBV9	NA	TGTGCCAGCAGCTCTCCCAGTACCCGCGAGCAGTACTTC	CASSSPSTREQYF